Described below is a single T cell receptor (beta chain) sequence and its context. No antigen is known for it. The data belong to a study of T-cell reconstitution after alpha-beta-depleted transplantation in children. Notes on the study in general: Diversity and T-cell counts at one year after transplant derived mostly from new T cells. Some patients' high day-60 TCRbeta diversity was attributed to recipient cells surviving conditioning. Expanded clones from the graft, numbering several hundred, reportedly supplied alpha-beta T cells about two months after transplant.

The library targeted TCRbeta and was prepared with unique molecular identifiers. TCRdb ran MiXCR on the PCR reads and lists one entry per CDR3 protein. The table includes fewer than 700,000 distinct CDR3 sequences, 10% to 15% detected once. This CDR3 is 12 amino acids long. The germline CDR1 and CDR2 sequences are DFQATT and SNEGSKA (reference sequence). With 6 bases clipped from V and 3 bases from J, the junction kept 4 bases outside the gene matches. The V and J genes are TRBV20-1 and TRBJ1-2; 7 bases agree with TRBD1. Specimen: PBMCs, mostly from graft donor cells, collected 360 days after TCRalphabeta/CD19-depleted stem cell transplant. This TCR was sampled from a male patient aged 10 to 17 who had a stem cell transplant for acute myeloid leukemia, so the T cells may come from the graft donor. The CDR3: CSADRVDYGYTF. Written as DNA, the CDR3 is TGCAGTGCCGACAGGGTCGACTATGGCTACACCTTC.